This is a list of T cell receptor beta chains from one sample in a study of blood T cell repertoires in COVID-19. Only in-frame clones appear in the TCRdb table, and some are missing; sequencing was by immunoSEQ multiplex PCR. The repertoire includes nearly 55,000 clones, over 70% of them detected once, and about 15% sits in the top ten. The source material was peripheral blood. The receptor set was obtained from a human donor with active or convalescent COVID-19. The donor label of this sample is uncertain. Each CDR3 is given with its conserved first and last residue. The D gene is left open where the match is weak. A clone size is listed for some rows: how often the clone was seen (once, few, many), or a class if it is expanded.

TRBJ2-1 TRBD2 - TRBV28 CASSRTSGRSREQFF TGTGCCAGCTCAAGGACTAGCGGGAGGTCCAGAGAGCAGTTCTTC
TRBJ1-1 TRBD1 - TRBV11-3 CASSLSRDRDNTEAFF TGTGCCAGCAGCTTGTCTCGGGACAGGGATAACACTGAAGCTTTCTTT
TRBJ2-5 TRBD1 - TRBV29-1 CSVTGVETQYF TGCAGCGTGACAGGGGTGGAGACCCAGTACTTC
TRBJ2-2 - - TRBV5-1 CASSLVGPSGGNGELFF TGCGCCAGCAGCTTGGTCGGCCCGTCGGGTGGTAACGGGGAGCTGTTTTTT
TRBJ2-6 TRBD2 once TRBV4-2 CASSQDGGAGANVLTF TGTGCCAGCAGCCAAGATGGGGGGGCTGGGGCCAACGTCCTGACTTTC
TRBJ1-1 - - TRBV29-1 CSVAVRLVSGTEAFF TGCAGCGTCGCGGTTCGTTTGGTGTCGGGTACTGAAGCTTTCTTT
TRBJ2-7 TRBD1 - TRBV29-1 CSVEPGPRGYEQYF TGCAGCGTGGAGCCGGGACCCAGGGGGTACGAGCAGTACTTC
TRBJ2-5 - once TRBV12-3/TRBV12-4 CASSQVGETQYF TGTGCCAGCAGCCAGGTTGGGGAGACCCAGTACTTC
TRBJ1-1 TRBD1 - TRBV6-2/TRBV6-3 CASSTYGQGTEAFF TGTGCCAGCAGTACCTACGGACAGGGCACTGAAGCTTTCTTT
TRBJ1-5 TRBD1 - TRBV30 CAWDRGLDQPQHF TGTGCCTGGGACAGGGGGCTGGATCAGCCCCAGCATTTT
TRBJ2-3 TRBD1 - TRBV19 CASSGTGGPDTQYF TGTGCCAGTAGTGGGACAGGGGGTCCAGATACGCAGTATTTT
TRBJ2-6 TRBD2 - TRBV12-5 CASGLVVGGSLSSGANVLTF TGTGCTAGTGGTTTGGTCGTTGGCGGGAGTTTGAGCTCTGGGGCCAACGTCCTGACTTTC
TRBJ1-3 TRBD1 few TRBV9 CASTPGTGGDTIYF TGTGCCAGCACCCCCGGGACAGGAGGGGACACCATATATTTT
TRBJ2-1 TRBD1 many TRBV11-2 CASRRTGDNEQFF TGTGCCAGCAGACGGACAGGGGACAATGAGCAGTTCTTC
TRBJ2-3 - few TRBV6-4 CASSSSGSTDTQYF TGTGCCAGCAGTTCCAGCGGGAGCACAGATACGCAGTATTTT
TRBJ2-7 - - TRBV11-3 CASSLDRAVSYEQYF TGTGCCAGCAGCTTAGATCGCGCGGTGTCCTACGAGCAGTACTTC
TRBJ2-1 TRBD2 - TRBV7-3 CASSTSGRANEQFF TGTGCCAGCAGCACTAGCGGGAGGGCCAATGAGCAGTTCTTC
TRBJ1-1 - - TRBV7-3 CASSFGEGTEAFF TGTGCCAGCAGCTTTGGGGAGGGGACTGAAGCTTTCTTT
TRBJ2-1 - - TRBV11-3 CASSLSGAGEGNEQFF TGTGCCAGCAGCTTAAGCGGAGCCGGTGAGGGCAATGAGCAGTTCTTC
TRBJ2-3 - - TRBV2 CASRKSGSRTDTQYF TGTGCCAGCAGAAAATCAGGCAGCCGCACAGATACGCAGTATTTT
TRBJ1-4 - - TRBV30 CAWMGPPTGEKLFF TGTGCCTGGATGGGGCCTCCCACGGGTGAAAAACTGTTTTTT
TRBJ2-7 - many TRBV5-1 CASSLSEGSYEQYF TGCGCCAGCAGCTTGTCTGAGGGCTCCTACGAGCAGTACTTC
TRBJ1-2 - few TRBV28 CASSQGLANYGYTF TGTGCCAGCAGTCAGGGGCTGGCTAACTATGGCTACACCTTC
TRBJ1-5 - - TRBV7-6 CASSLAQGQGQPQHF TGTGCCAGCAGCTTAGCGCAAGGGCAGGGTCAGCCCCAGCATTTT
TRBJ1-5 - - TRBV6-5 CAGRRGNQPQHF TGTGCCGGCCGCCGGGGCAATCAGCCCCAGCATTTT
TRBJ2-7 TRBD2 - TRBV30 CAYTLAGEIYEQYF TGTGCCTATACCTTAGCGGGAGAGATTTACGAGCAGTACTTC
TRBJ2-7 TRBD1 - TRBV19 CASRGTGRSEQYF TGTGCCAGCCGAGGGACAGGGAGGAGCGAGCAGTACTTC
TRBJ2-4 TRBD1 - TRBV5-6 CASSSQQGSHIQYF TGTGCCAGCAGCTCCCAACAGGGGAGCCACATTCAGTACTTC
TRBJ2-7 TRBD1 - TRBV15 CATSFLGTDYSYEQYF TGTGCCACCAGCTTTCTGGGGACAGACTACTCCTACGAGCAGTACTTC
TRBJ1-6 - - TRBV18 CASSPSGDIFNSPLHF TGTGCCAGCTCACCCAGCGGGGACATCTTTAATTCACCCCTCCACTTT
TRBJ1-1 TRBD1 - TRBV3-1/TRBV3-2 CASSRTGFTEAFF TGTGCCAGCAGTCGGACAGGGTTCACTGAAGCTTTCTTT
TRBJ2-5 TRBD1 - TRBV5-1 CASSKYSTGTSETQYF TGCGCCAGCAGCAAATACTCGACAGGGACCTCTGAGACCCAGTACTTC
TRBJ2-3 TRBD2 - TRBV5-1 CASSLAAGVSDTQYF TGCGCCAGCAGCTTGGCAGCGGGAGTATCGGATACGCAGTATTTT
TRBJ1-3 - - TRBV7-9 CASSTDSSGNTIYF TGTGCCAGCAGCACTGACAGCTCTGGAAACACCATATATTTT
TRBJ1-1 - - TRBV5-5 CASSFGQNTEAFF TGTGCCAGCAGCTTCGGACAGAACACTGAAGCTTTCTTT
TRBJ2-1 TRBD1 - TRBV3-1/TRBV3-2 CASSQDAGGEQFF TGTGCCAGCAGCCAAGATGCAGGGGGCGAGCAGTTCTTC
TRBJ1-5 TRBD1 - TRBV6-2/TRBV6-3 CASSPRQGGGGQPQHF TGTGCCAGCAGTCCAAGACAGGGGGGGGGAGGGCAGCCCCAGCATTTT
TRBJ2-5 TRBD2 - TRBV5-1 CASSLEPSGREETQYF TGCGCCAGCAGCTTGGAGCCTAGCGGGAGGGAAGAGACCCAGTACTTC
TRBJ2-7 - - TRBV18 CASSPPDGLYEQYF TGTGCCAGCTCACCCCCCGACGGACTCTACGAGCAGTACTTC
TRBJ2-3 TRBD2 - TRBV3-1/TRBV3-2 CASSGSSGRGTDTQYF TGTGCCAGCAGCGGGAGTAGCGGGAGGGGGACAGATACGCAGTATTTT
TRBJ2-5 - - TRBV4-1 CASSSNPRREETQYF TGCGCCAGCAGCTCCAACCCCCGCAGGGAAGAGACCCAGTACTTC